The 15 T cell receptor beta chains reported below all come from one sample, sequenced in a study of glioma-infiltrating T cells after dendritic cell vaccination. The repertoire was sequenced with immunoSEQ multiplex PCR; TCRdb's copy has only in-frame clones and lacks some. The sample holds more than 75,000 clones, less than 90% seen once. Time point specified: after dendritic cell vaccination, including at tumor progression/relapse. This specimen consisted of blood, obtained after dendritic cell vaccination. These receptors were obtained from a human donor with glioblastoma.

J is TRBJ2-7 and V is TRBV6-5; a weak D match, TRBD2 (6 bases). The CDR3 has 15 residues. Trimming removed 4 bases at V and 0 bases at J, with 13 bases between. CDR1 and CDR2 (germline): MNHEY, SVGAGI. The CDR3 loop is CASSSPGLSSYEQYF. The CDR3, as DNA: TGTGCCAGCAGTTCCCCGGGACTGAGCTCCTACGAGCAGTACTTC.

The CDR3 sequence is CASSTSTGGVSGELFF. The DNA of the CDR3 is TGCGCCAGCAGCACTTCAACAGGGGGAGTCTCCGGGGAGCTGTTTTTT. This rearrangement joins TRBV4-1 to TRBJ2-2; the match to TRBD1 covers 8 bases. CDR1 MGHRA and CDR2 YSYEKL come from the germline V gene. The CDR3 contains 16 residues. The J segment lost 6 bases and the V segment lost 5 bases, leaving 11 bases of the junction unmatched.

V usage is TRBV6-6 and J usage is TRBJ1-5; D might be TRBD1 (6 bases). V lost 7 bases and J 6 bases, leaving 19 bases between the germline ends. Germline CDR1 and CDR2: MNHNY and SVGAGI (reference sequence). This CDR3 contains 15 residues. DNA of the CDR3: TGTGCCAGCAACCAATGGGGGCAGGGGAGTCAGCCCCAGCATTTT. It specifies CASNQWGQGSQPQHF.

This chain links TRBV7-2 with TRBJ2-3; a weak D match, TRBD2 (7 bases). The length of the CDR3 is 16 residues. V lost 1 base, J lost 6 bases, and 17 bases lay in between. Germline V lookup: CDR1 SGHTA, CDR2 FQGNSA. Here the CDR3 reads CASSLVSGGGPDTQYF. The CDR3 nucleotides read TGTGCCAGCAGCTTAGTAAGTGGGGGGGGGCCGGATACGCAGTATTTT.

This clone was seen once. The gene calls are TRBV9 and TRBJ2-5, with TRBD2 matching 9 bases. V lost 1 base to trimming and J lost 5 bases; unmatched junction nucleotides: 9. Germline V gene lookup returns CDR1 SGDLS and CDR2 YYNGEE. The CDR3 has 16 amino acids. The CDR3 spells CASSVPPASGEETQYF. The CDR3 DNA follows: TGTGCCAGCAGCGTACCCCCGGCTAGCGGGGAGGAGACCCAGTACTTC.

By share, this clone counts as medium-sized. V and J are TRBV7-6 and TRBJ1-4, with D possibly TRBD1 on 5 matching bases. Trimming cost V 5 bases and J 5 bases, with 15 bases left between them. This CDR3 is built from 15 residues. CDR1 is SGHVS and CDR2 is FNYEAQ in the germline V gene. The CDR3 DNA reads as TGTGCCAGCAGCCCAATGGGCAGGGAAAATGAAAAACTGTTTTTT. It is translated as CASSPMGRENEKLFF.

The V and J genes are TRBV4-3 and TRBJ1-1, with a possible D match to TRBD1 (6 bases). Germline V gene data show CDR1 as LGHNA and CDR2 as YSLEER. The V end lost 0 bases, the J end lost 0 bases, and 8 bases lay between the germline ends. The CDR3 is made up of 15 amino acids. The CDR3 DNA reads TGCGCCAGCAGCCAAGAGACAGGCATGAACACTGAAGCTTTCTTT. Its protein is CASSQETGMNTEAFF.

The rearrangement joins TRBV4-3 to TRBJ2-2, with TRBD1 matching over 8 bases. Germline V CDR1 and CDR2: LGHNA, YSLEER. V shed 0 bases and J 8 bases; nucleotides not matched to a gene: 5. The CDR3 has 15 residues. CDR3 residues: CASSQERQGAGELFF. The CDR3 DNA is TGCGCCAGCAGCCAAGAGCGGCAGGGGGCTGGGGAGCTGTTTTTT.

The CDR3 nucleotides read TGTGCCAGCAGCCAAGAGGGACAGGGATTGGACACTGAAGCTTTCTTT. Protein product: CASSQEGQGLDTEAFF. The chain couples TRBV4-2 to TRBJ1-1; TRBD1 matches at 9 bases. Germline V gene lookup returns CDR1 LGHNA and CDR2 YNFKEQ. The V segment lost 0 bases and the J segment 3 bases; nucleotides outside the gene matches: 5. The CDR3 covers 16 residues.

This clone was observed a handful of times. The V call is TRBV6-1, the J call TRBJ2-5; TRBD1 is a possible D gene (6 bases). The CDR3 totals 12 residues. V shed 10 bases and J shed 4 bases, with 13 bases lying between them. The germline gives CDR1 MNHNS, CDR2 SASEGT. The CDR3 bases are TGTGCCATTTCGAACAGGGTAGAGACCCAGTACTTC. Amino acid sequence: CAISNRVETQYF.

A word on this clone: The junction does not match germline at one end; this may be a read error. The J gene is TRBJ2-1, the V gene TRBV27, with a weak D call TRBD2 (6 bases). The CDR3 is made up of 16 amino acids. Per germline, CDR1 MNHEY and CDR2 SMNVEV (reference sequence). The CDR3 spells CASSLLGLGNYNEQFF. The CDR3 DNA reads as TGTGCCAGCAGCTTATTGGGACTGGGGAACTACAATGAGCAGTTCTTC.

CDR3 amino acids: CASSPSIPGRQPQHF. CDR3 nucleotides: TGTGCCAGCAGTCCGAGCATACCGGGTAGGCAGCCCCAGCATTTT. The J gene is TRBJ1-5, the V gene TRBV6-5, with no clear D. The germline gives CDR1 MNHEY, CDR2 SVGAGI. V lost 5 bases and J 7 bases, leaving 18 bases between the germline ends. This CDR3 contains 15 residues.

This clone showed up just a few times. V usage is TRBV6-6 and J usage is TRBJ2-7; 8 positions match TRBD2. The V segment lost 4 bases and the J segment 4 bases; nucleotides outside the gene matches: 6. Germline V lookup: CDR1 MNHNY, CDR2 SVGAGI (reference sequence). There are 14 residues in the CDR3. This chain's CDR3 is CASSSQAGGYEQYF. CDR3 coding DNA: TGTGCCAGCAGTTCCCAGGCGGGAGGATACGAGCAGTACTTC.

The chain has TRBV5-1 and TRBJ1-5; 8 positions agree with TRBD1. The CDR3 has 14 residues. Per germline, CDR1 SGHRS and CDR2 YFSETQ. The trim removed 4 bases at V and 7 bases at J, leaving 7 bases unmatched. CDR3 DNA: TGCGCCAGCAGCCCCGGACAGGGCCAACAGCCCCAGCATTTT. Translation gives CASSPGQGQQPQHF.

Comment on this clone: Other DNA sequences within the sample encode an identical CDR3. Here the CDR3 reads CASSSGLPSSYNEQFF. CDR3 DNA: TGTGCCAGCAGTTCGGGGTTACCGAGCTCCTACAATGAGCAGTTCTTC. The V and J genes are TRBV5-4 and TRBJ2-1, with D possibly matching TRBD2 (5 bases). Deletions cut 5 bases from V and 0 bases from J, with 15 bases between. The CDR3 is 16 residues long. CDR1 is SGHNT, CDR2 YYREEE, per germline (reference sequence).